The rows below give T cell receptor beta chains drawn from one sample of a study of blood T cell repertoires in COVID-19. Profiling relied on immunoSEQ multiplex PCR, and the TCRdb table lists in-frame clones only, not all of them. The table records 200,000 to 250,000 clones, roughly 89% of them present only once. Sequencing used peripheral blood. These receptors all come from a man under 40 who had recovered from COVID-19. Both conserved end residues are part of each CDR3. Each record gives: clone size, V gene, J gene, D gene, CDR3 DNA, CDR3 protein. The D gene is left open where the match is weak. Part of the rows lack a size; the others show once, few, many or a class for expanded clones.

>NA|TRBV7-2|TRBJ2-7|TRBD2
TGTGCCAGCAGCTTAGGGGCTAGCGGGGGCTACGAGCAGTACTTC
CASSLGASGGYEQYF
>NA|TRBV6-5|TRBJ1-1|NA
TGTGCCAGCACTGCGCCGGGGGGCACTGAAGCTTTCTTT
CASTAPGGTEAFF
>NA|TRBV14|TRBJ2-7|TRBD1
TGTGCCAGCAGCCCGACGGGACAGTTTTACTACGAGCAGTACTTC
CASSPTGQFYYEQYF
>NA|TRBV28|TRBJ2-7|TRBD2
TGTGCCAGCAGTTCCACTAGCGGGGTAAGGGAGCAGTACTTC
CASSSTSGVREQYF
>NA|TRBV21-1|TRBJ1-5|NA
TGTGCCAGCAGCAAAGGAGAGGCAGGGGATCCCCGAAATCAGCCCCAGCATTTT
CASSKGEAGDPRNQPQHF
>NA|TRBV9|TRBJ2-3|TRBD2
TGTGCCAGGGACACTAGCGGGGGGCCATGGGGCACAGATACGCAGTATTTT
CARDTSGGPWGTDTQYF
>NA|TRBV11-2|TRBJ1-1|NA
TGTGCCAGCAGCTTGACAACTAACACTGAAGCTTTCTTT
CASSLTTNTEAFF
>NA|TRBV6-5|TRBJ1-5|TRBD1
TGTGCCAGCAGGGGGACAGGGTGGTTGCAGCCCCAGCATTTT
CASRGTGWLQPQHF
>NA|TRBV3-1/TRBV3-2|TRBJ2-5|NA
TGTGCCAGCAGCCAAGGCGACACAGAGACCCAGTACTTC
CASSQGDTETQYF
>NA|TRBV14|TRBJ2-1|NA
TGTGCCAGCAGCCAAGACTTTCGGAGCTCCTACAATGAGCAGTTCTTC
CASSQDFRSSYNEQFF
>NA|TRBV9|TRBJ1-1|NA
TGTGCCAGCAGCCCAGAAATAAACACTGAAGCTTTCTTT
CASSPEINTEAFF
>NA|TRBV7-2|TRBJ2-5|NA
TGTGCCAGCAGCTTCCCGTGGAGTGAGACCCAGTACTTC
CASSFPWSETQYF
>NA|TRBV12-5|TRBJ2-5|NA
TGTGCTAGTGGTGCCTCCCCTGATGGGGGCTTCCAAGAGACCCAGTACTTC
CASGASPDGGFQETQYF
>NA|TRBV6-5|TRBJ2-7|NA
TGTGCCAGCAGTTACTCTTGGACAGAGATCTACGAGCAGTACTTC
CASSYSWTEIYEQYF
>NA|TRBV27|TRBJ1-2|TRBD1
TGTGCCAGCAGTTTAGCGGGAGGTTTCGGGGTGGACAGGGGGAGCTATGGCTACACCTTC
CASSLAGGFGVDRGSYGYTF
>few|TRBV5-6|TRBJ2-5|TRBD2
TGTGCCAGCAGCTTAGCGGGGGGGCTAGAGACCCAGTACTTC
CASSLAGGLETQYF
>NA|TRBV7-2|TRBJ2-1|TRBD2
TGTGCCAGCAGCTTTAGAGCGGGGGAGTACAATGAGCAGTTCTTC
CASSFRAGEYNEQFF
>NA|TRBV7-6|TRBJ2-3|TRBD2
TGTGCCAGCAGCTTAGACACTAGCGGGGGGGCCCGTACGCAGTATTTT
CASSLDTSGGARTQYF
>NA|TRBV6-5|TRBJ1-5|NA
TGTGCCAGCAGCGCAGGGTTGGGCAATCAGCCCCAGCATTTT
CASSAGLGNQPQHF
>NA|TRBV6-5|TRBJ1-3|TRBD1
TGTGCCAGCAGTTACTCAGTGACAGGGTCTGGAAACACCATATATTTT
CASSYSVTGSGNTIYF
>NA|TRBV2|TRBJ1-1|NA
TGTGCCAGCACCGGGGAAGGCGCTGAAGCTTTCTTT
CASTGEGAEAFF
>NA|TRBV9|TRBJ1-2|NA
TGTGCCAGCAACCCGGAAGTCCTCGGGGATGGCTACACCTTC
CASNPEVLGDGYTF
>NA|TRBV12-3/TRBV12-4|TRBJ2-7|NA
TGTGCCAGCAGTGCCGATGGTGGGCGCGAGCAGTACTTC
CASSADGGREQYF
>NA|TRBV11-2|TRBJ2-7|NA
TGTGCCAGCAGCTTAAGGGGCCGGAGCAGGGGAAGCTACGAGCAGTACTTC
CASSLRGRSRGSYEQYF
>NA|TRBV10-3|TRBJ2-3|TRBD1
TGTGCCATCAGTGGTCAGGGACAGGGGATCACAGATACGCAGTATTTT
CAISGQGQGITDTQYF
>few|TRBV2|TRBJ1-3|NA
TGTGCCAGCAGTGGCGAGGGTAGTTATCCTGGAAACACCATATATTTT
CASSGEGSYPGNTIYF
>NA|TRBV19|TRBJ2-1|NA
TGTGCCAGTAGTACCCGGGGGGCCCTTCGGTTCTTC
CASSTRGALRFF
>once|TRBV5-8|TRBJ1-1|TRBD1
TGTGCCAGCAGTCCAGGGGTCAGGGGGCAAAAGGGAGCTTTCTTT
CASSPGVRGQKGAFF
>NA|TRBV19|TRBJ2-1|NA
TGTGCCAGTAGTATGCAGGGGTGGAGGACCTACAATGAGCAGTTCTTC
CASSMQGWRTYNEQFF
>NA|TRBV10-3|TRBJ2-1|TRBD2
TGTGCCATCAGTGATGCGGGGGGGTCCTACAATGAGCAGTTCTTC
CAISDAGGSYNEQFF
>NA|TRBV6-1|TRBJ2-1|TRBD1
TGTGCCAGCAGTGTCGGGACAGGGGGATACAATGAGCAGTTCTTC
CASSVGTGGYNEQFF
>NA|TRBV27|TRBJ1-1|NA
TGTGCCAGCAGTCCCATCCGGGAGGGGGACACTGAAGCTTTCTTT
CASSPIREGDTEAFF
>NA|TRBV27|TRBJ1-2|NA
TGTGCCAGCAGTTTAACGGAGAACTATGGCTACACCTTC
CASSLTENYGYTF
>once|TRBV7-9|TRBJ1-1|NA
TGTGCCAGCAGCATTGGACAGATGAACACTGAAGCTTTCTTT
CASSIGQMNTEAFF
>NA|TRBV27|TRBJ1-1|NA
TGTGCCAGCAGCCCCACAGGGAACACTGAAGCTTTCTTT
CASSPTGNTEAFF
>once|TRBV21-1|TRBJ1-5|NA
TGTGCCAGCAGCAAAGCCCCCTATCAGCCCCAGCATTTT
CASSKAPYQPQHF
>few|TRBV14|TRBJ1-2|TRBD1
TGTGCCAGCAGCCAATCTCTTTTCGCAGGGGGGAATGGCTACACCTTC
CASSQSLFAGGNGYTF
>NA|TRBV19|TRBJ2-2|NA
TGTGCCAGTAGTATCTTGGCCTCAGACACCGGGGAGCTGTTTTTT
CASSILASDTGELFF
>NA|TRBV5-6|TRBJ1-2|NA
TGTGCCAGCAGCTTCGAAGGGAGTCCCGGCTATGGCTACACCTTC
CASSFEGSPGYGYTF
>NA|TRBV4-2|TRBJ1-3|TRBD1
TGTGCCAGCAGCCACCACACCGGATGGCGGGCAGGGGGTGACTCTGGAAACACCATATATTTT
CASSHHTGWRAGGDSGNTIYF
>NA|TRBV2|TRBJ1-5|NA
TGTGCCAGCAGTGAAGGGGTTGGAGGGGGGGCCAGGTTATTGTCCCAGCATTTT
CASSEGVGGGARLLSQHF
>NA|TRBV5-4|TRBJ1-6|NA
TGTGCCAGCAGCCTTCATCCGCAGGCCTCCTATAATTCACCCCTCCACTTT
CASSLHPQASYNSPLHF
>NA|TRBV18|TRBJ2-5|TRBD1
TGTGCCAGCTCCCTCGGACAGGGGGTATCAAGCGTAATCCAAGAAACCCAGTACTTC
CASSLGQGVSSVIQETQYF
>NA|TRBV5-1|TRBJ2-1|TRBD2
TGCGCCAGCAGCTTTTTAGCGGGGAGCGCCAATGAGCAGTTCTTC
CASSFLAGSANEQFF
>NA|TRBV6-5|TRBJ1-1|NA
TGTGCCAGCAGTTACGCGGGGGGAGGAGCTTTCTTT
CASSYAGGGAFF
>NA|TRBV6-4|TRBJ1-2|NA
TGTGCCAGCAGTATGGAGCTACTTGGCTATGGCTACACCTTC
CASSMELLGYGYTF
>NA|TRBV6-5|TRBJ2-5|NA
TGTGCCAGCAGTTACGGCCAGGAAGAGACCCAGTACTTC
CASSYGQEETQYF
>NA|TRBV3-1/TRBV3-2|TRBJ2-1|NA
TGTGCCAGCAGCCCAGGGGGGTACAATGAGCAGTTCTTC
CASSPGGYNEQFF
>NA|TRBV6-1|TRBJ1-5|NA
TGTGCCAGCAGTTATCTTGGGCACAATCAGCCCCAGCATTTT
CASSYLGHNQPQHF
>NA|TRBV5-6|TRBJ1-1|NA
TGTGCCAGCAGCATGACTGGGAGGTGGAACACTGAAGCTTTCTTT
CASSMTGRWNTEAFF
>NA|TRBV4-1|TRBJ2-7|TRBD1
TGCGCCAGCAGCCACCCGGGACAGGATCCCTACGAGCAGTACTTC
CASSHPGQDPYEQYF
>NA|TRBV7-2|TRBJ1-1|TRBD1
TGTGCCAGCAGCCTTCCCGAGACAGGGTGGGAAGCTTTCTTT
CASSLPETGWEAFF
>NA|TRBV6-1|TRBJ1-4|NA
TGTGCCAGCAGTGAAGCGCGGGGCAGAACCCTTGCAACTAATGAAAAACTGTTTTTT
CASSEARGRTLATNEKLFF
>once|TRBV20-1|TRBJ1-4|TRBD1
TGCAGTGCTAGTCCCGGGACAGGACTCTACGGTGAAAAACTGTTTTTT
CSASPGTGLYGEKLFF
>NA|TRBV15|TRBJ1-2|TRBD1
TGTGCCACCAGCAGAGATCCTGGGGGACAGGGGATTAGGCGTGAAAGCTACACCTTC
CATSRDPGGQGIRRESYTF